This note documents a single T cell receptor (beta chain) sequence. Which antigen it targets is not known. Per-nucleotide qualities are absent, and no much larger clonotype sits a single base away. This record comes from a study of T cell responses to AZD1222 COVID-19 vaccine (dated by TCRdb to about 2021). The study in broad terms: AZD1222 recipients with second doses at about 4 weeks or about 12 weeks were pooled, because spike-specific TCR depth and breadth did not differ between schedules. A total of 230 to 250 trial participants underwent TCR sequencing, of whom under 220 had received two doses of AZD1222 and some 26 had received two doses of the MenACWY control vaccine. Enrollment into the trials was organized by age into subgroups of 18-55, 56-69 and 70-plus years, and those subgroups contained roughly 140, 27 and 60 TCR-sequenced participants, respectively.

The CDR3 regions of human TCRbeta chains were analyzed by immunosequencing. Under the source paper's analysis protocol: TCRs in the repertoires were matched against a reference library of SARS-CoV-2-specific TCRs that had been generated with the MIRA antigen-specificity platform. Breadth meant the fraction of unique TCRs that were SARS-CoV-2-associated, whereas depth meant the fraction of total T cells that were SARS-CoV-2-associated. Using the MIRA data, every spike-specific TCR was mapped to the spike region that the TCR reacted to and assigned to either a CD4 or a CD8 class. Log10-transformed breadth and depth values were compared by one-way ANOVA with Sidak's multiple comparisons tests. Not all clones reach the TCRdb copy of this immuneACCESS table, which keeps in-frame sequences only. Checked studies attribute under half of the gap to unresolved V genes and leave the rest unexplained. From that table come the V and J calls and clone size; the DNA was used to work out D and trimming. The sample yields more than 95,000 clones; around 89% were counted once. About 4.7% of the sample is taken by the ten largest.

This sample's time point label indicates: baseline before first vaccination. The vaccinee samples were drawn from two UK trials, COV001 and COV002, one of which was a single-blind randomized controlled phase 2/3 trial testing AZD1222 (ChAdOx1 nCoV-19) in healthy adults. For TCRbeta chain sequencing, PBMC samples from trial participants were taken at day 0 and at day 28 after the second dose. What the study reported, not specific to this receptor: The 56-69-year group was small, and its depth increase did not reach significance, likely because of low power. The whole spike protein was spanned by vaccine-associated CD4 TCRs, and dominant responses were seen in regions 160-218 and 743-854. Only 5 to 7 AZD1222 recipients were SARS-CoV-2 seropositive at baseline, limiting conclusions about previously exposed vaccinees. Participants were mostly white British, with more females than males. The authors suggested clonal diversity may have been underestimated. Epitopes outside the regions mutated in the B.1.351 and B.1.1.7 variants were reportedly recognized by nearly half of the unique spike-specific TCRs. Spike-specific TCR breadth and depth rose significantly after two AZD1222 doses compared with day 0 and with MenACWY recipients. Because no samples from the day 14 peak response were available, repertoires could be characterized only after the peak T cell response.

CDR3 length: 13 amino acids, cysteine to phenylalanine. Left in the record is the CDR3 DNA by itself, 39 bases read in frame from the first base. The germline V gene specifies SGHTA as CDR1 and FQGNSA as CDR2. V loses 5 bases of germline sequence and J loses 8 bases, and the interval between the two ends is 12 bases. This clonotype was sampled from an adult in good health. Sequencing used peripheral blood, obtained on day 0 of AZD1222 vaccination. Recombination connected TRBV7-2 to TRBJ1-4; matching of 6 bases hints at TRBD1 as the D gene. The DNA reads TGTGCCAGCAGCCGAGGGGGTGGCGAAAAACTGTTTTTT. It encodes CASSRGGGEKLFF.